Each of the 11 T cell receptor beta chains below was sequenced from the same sample in a study of T cells in Graves' hyperthyroidism and ophthalmopathy. RNA transcripts provided the source from which TCR beta CDR3 regions were amplified. When the TCR CDR3 underwent first-round RT-PCR, the HTBI primer set was used. TCRdb processed the multiplex PCR reads anew with MiXCR; each CDR3 protein has one entry. In the table there are about 710,000 distinct CDR3 sequences, about 16% of which are singletons. Sequencing used blood. Source of these receptors: a man aged 18 to 29 with Graves' hyperthyroidism.

The table lists this clonotype with many counts. This chain connects TRBV28 to TRBJ2-7; 9 nucleotides agree with TRBD1. Germline loops: CDR1 MDHEN, CDR2 SYDVKM. CDR3 length: 15 amino acids. V was clipped by 3 bases and J by 2 bases; unmatched bases: 5. The CDR3: CASSFKGQGAYEQYF. CDR3 DNA: TGTGCCAGCAGTTTTAAGGGACAGGGAGCCTACGAGCAGTACTTC.

This clonotype was picked up a small number of times. This CDR3 is CASSHALRPNNEKLFF. The DNA for the CDR3 is TGTGCCAGCAGTCATGCCCTGAGGCCGAATAATGAAAAACTGTTTTTT. This sequence joins TRBV27 and TRBJ1-4, with D unclear. This CDR3 contains 16 residues. The germline V gene has CDR1 MNHEY and CDR2 SMNVEV (reference sequence). Trimming removed 5 bases from V and 4 bases from J, with 17 bases in between.

This clonotype occurred many times. V and J are TRBV19 and TRBJ2-7; D possibly matches TRBD1 or TRBD2 (5 bases each). Germline V lookup: CDR1 LNHDA, CDR2 SQIVND (reference sequence). Trimming removed 7 bases from V and 7 bases from J, with 17 bases in between. The CDR3 extends over 13 amino acids. The CDR3 sequence is CASTPGFGAEQYF. CDR3 DNA sequence: TGTGCCAGTACCCCGGGCTTCGGGGCGGAGCAGTACTTC.

This clonotype was counted many times. V usage is TRBV28 and J usage is TRBJ2-1; a weak D match, TRBD2 (6 bases). The V gene's germline CDR1 is MDHEN and CDR2 SYDVKM. V lost 2 bases and J 5 bases, leaving 10 bases between the germline ends. The CDR3 spans 14 residues. The CDR3 is CASSLREWNNEQFF. The DNA of the CDR3 is TGTGCCAGCAGTTTACGGGAGTGGAACAATGAGCAGTTCTTC.

This clonotype was recorded once. V usage is TRBV5-5 and J usage is TRBJ1-4; TRBD1 might be the D (6 bases). CDR1 and CDR2 (germline): SGHKS, YYEKEE (reference sequence). This CDR3 spans 15 amino acids. Trimming cost V 4 bases and J 7 bases, with 17 bases left between them. The CDR3 reads CASSVTGWSGEKLFF. CDR3 DNA: TGTGCCAGCAGCGTTACAGGGTGGAGTGGTGAAAAACTGTTTTTT.

The rearrangement uses TRBV15 and TRBJ1-2; D is uncertain. In germline, CDR1 is LNHNV, CDR2 YYDKDF (reference sequence). The ends were cut back, 0 bases at V and 8 bases at J, with 16 bases in the middle. The CDR3 is 15 amino acids. The CDR3 sequence is CATSRDPTLLGGYTF. CDR3 sequence (DNA): TGTGCCACCAGCAGAGACCCGACGCTACTAGGAGGCTACACCTTC.

V gene TRBV9 combines with J gene TRBJ2-7; D remains unclear. The CDR3 has 14 residues. Looked up from germline, CDR1 is SGDLS and CDR2 is YYNGEE. The V gene lost 0 bases and the J gene lost 6 bases, with 13 bases spanning the gap. DNA for the CDR3: TGTGCCAGCAGCGTAGATGGCCGTCTGTCCGAGCAGTACTTC. Translated, it gives CASSVDGRLSEQYF.

This clonotype has a handful of counts. The chain couples TRBV20-1 to TRBJ2-5; tentatively, D is TRBD1 (6 bases). CDR1 and CDR2 from the germline V gene are DFQATT and SNEGSKA (reference sequence). V gave up 0 bases and J gave up 5 bases, with 13 bases separating them. This CDR3 has 14 amino acids. CDR3 DNA sequence: TGCAGTGCTAGAGAGTCGGTGGGGGCTGAGACCCAGTACTTC. This codes for CSARESVGAETQYF.

This clonotype was observed a handful of times. The rearrangement links TRBV20-1 to TRBJ2-2; 10 nucleotides match TRBD2. There are 16 residues in the CDR3. The germline V gene has CDR1 DFQATT and CDR2 SNEGSKA (reference sequence). The trim removed 0 bases at V and 4 bases at J, leaving 5 bases unmatched. CDR3 DNA: TGCAGTGCTAGAGATTGGGCTAGCGGGAGCACCGGGGAGCTGTTTTTT. Its protein is CSARDWASGSTGELFF.

The chain joins TRBV20-1 to TRBJ2-5; 7 bases match TRBD2. The CDR3 contains 16 residues. The junction had 14 bases not matched to a gene; V was cut back by 5 bases and J by 2 bases. CDR1 and CDR2 from the germline V gene are DFQATT and SNEGSKA (reference sequence). This CDR3 is CSAPRPEAGDQETQYF. The CDR3 coding sequence is TGCAGTGCTCCTAGGCCTGAGGCGGGGGATCAAGAGACCCAGTACTTC.

V is TRBV27 and J is TRBJ2-2; 8 positions match TRBD1. CDR1 MNHEY and CDR2 SMNVEV come from the germline V gene (reference sequence). The CDR3 runs 15 residues. V gave up 5 bases and J gave up 1 base; unmatched junction bases: 3. CDR3 nucleotides: TGTGCCAGCAGTCCGGACAGGGAGAACACCGGGGAGCTGTTTTTT. Amino acid sequence: CASSPDRENTGELFF.